This entry lists 9 T cell receptor beta chains sequenced from one sample in a study of T cells in Graves' hyperthyroidism and ophthalmopathy. Researchers amplified the TCR beta CDR3 regions from RNA transcripts. Carried out on the TCR CDR3, a first-round RT-PCR used the HTBI primer set. Each CDR3 protein gets one entry after TCRdb re-called the multiplex PCR reads with MiXCR. The sample contains just under 750,000 distinct CDR3 sequences, about a third of which appear only once. Sequenced input: blood. These TCRs come from a woman in her 40s with Graves' hyperthyroidism.

The chain carries TRBV2 and TRBJ2-3, with 7 bases that match TRBD2. The CDR3 is made up of 15 amino acids. Germline CDR1 is SNHLY and CDR2 is FYNNEI. The V gene end was trimmed by 7 bases and the J gene end by 1 base; junction bases not matched to a gene: 8. The CDR3 DNA is TGTGCCAGCATCCTTAAGCGGGGCGGCACAGATACGCAGTATTTT. Protein sequence: CASILKRGGTDTQYF.

The rearrangement links TRBV15 to TRBJ1-2, with D unresolved. V was pared by 3 bases and J by 3 bases, with 17 bases between. From germline, CDR1 is LNHNV and CDR2 YYDKDF (reference sequence). The CDR3 extends over 16 amino acids. In DNA, the CDR3 is TGTGCCACCAGCAGTTCCGGACTCCTATCGGACTATGGCTACACCTTC. Protein sequence: CATSSSGLLSDYGYTF.

V gene TRBV10-3 combines with J gene TRBJ2-2; D remains unclear. V lost 6 bases, J lost 8 bases, and 10 bases lay in between. The CDR3 contains 12 residues. Germline loops: CDR1 ENHRY, CDR2 SYGVKD. The CDR3 loop is CAISASGGELFF. The CDR3 nucleotides are TGTGCCATCAGCGCCTCGGGTGGGGAGCTGTTTTTT.

The genes are TRBV20-1 and TRBJ1-4; D may be TRBD1 (6 bases). The CDR3 totals 15 residues. Trimming shortened V by 0 bases and J by 5 bases, and 13 bases separated the two germline ends. The germline gives CDR1 DFQATT, CDR2 SNEGSKA (reference sequence). DNA of the CDR3: TGCAGTGCTAGAGACGGGGACAAGCAGAATGAAAAACTGTTTTTT. Translating it yields CSARDGDKQNEKLFF.

This clonotype turned up a few times. The chain has TRBV7-2 and TRBJ1-3; D call uncertain. Per the germline V gene, CDR1 is SGHTA and CDR2 is FQGNSA. The length of the CDR3 is 16 residues. V shed 4 bases and J shed 3 bases, with 16 bases lying between them. CDR3 sequence reads: CASSSAMGAVGNTIYF. CDR3 nucleotides: TGTGCCAGCAGCTCCGCCATGGGAGCAGTTGGAAACACCATATATTTT. The complete variable domain, with remaining parts taken from reference TRBV7-2 and TRBJ1-3, reads GAGVSQSPSNKVTEKGKDVELRCDPISGHTALYWYRQSLGQGLEFLIYFQGNSAPDKSGLPSDRFSAERTGGSVSTLTIQRTQQEDSAVYLCASSSAMGAVGNTIYFGEGSWLTVV.

This clonotype has only a few counts. The chain is built from TRBV5-1 and TRBJ1-2; the D is unclear. The V and J ends lost 5 bases and 5 bases respectively, with 10 bases between them. The CDR3 covers 12 residues. Germline CDR1 reads SGHRS; CDR2 reads YFSETQ. CDR3 loop: CASSVPGYGYTF. The CDR3 DNA is TGCGCCAGCAGTGTACCGGGTTATGGCTACACCTTC.

Ten or more counts support this clonotype. The rearrangement joins TRBV14 to TRBJ1-6; no definite D call. Germline V gene lookup returns CDR1 SGHDN and CDR2 FVKESK. V was shortened by 0 bases and J by 4 bases, with 13 bases between the two germline ends. CDR3 size: 17 residues. The CDR3 here is CASSQESSGPYNSPLHF. CDR3 nucleotides: TGTGCCAGCAGCCAAGAGTCGTCAGGTCCGTATAATTCACCCCTCCACTTT.

About this clonotype itself: Just one base apart from a much larger clone, this may be a read error. This chain uses TRBV4-2 with TRBJ2-7; tentative D call: TRBD1 (6 bases). CDR1 and CDR2 (germline): LGHNA, YNFKEQ. CDR3 length: 14 residues. The ends were cut back, 7 bases at V and 4 bases at J, with 17 bases in the middle. The CDR3 region is CASTSTDRKYEQYF. The CDR3 DNA reads as TGTGCCAGCACCTCAACAGACAGGAAGTACGAGCAGTACTTC.

Notes on this clonotype: Its ends do not fully match the called genes, so a read error is possible. The chain couples TRBV19 to TRBJ1-3; tentative D call: TRBD1 (6 bases). The germline gives CDR1 LNHDA, CDR2 SQIVND (reference sequence). CDR3 length equals 16 residues. The CDR3 here is CASSLVRGVSGNTMYF. The DNA for the CDR3 is TGTGCCAGTAGTTTGGTTAGGGGGGTCTCTGGAAACACCATGTATTTT.